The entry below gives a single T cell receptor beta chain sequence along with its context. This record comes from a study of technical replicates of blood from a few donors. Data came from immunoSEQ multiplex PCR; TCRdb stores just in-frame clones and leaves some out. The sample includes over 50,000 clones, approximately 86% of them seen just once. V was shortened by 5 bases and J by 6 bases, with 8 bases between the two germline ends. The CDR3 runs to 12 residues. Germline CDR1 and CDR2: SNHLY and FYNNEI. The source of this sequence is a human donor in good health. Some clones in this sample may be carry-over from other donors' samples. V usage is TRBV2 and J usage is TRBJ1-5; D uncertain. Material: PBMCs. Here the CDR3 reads CASSLRGQPQHF. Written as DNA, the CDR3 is TGTGCCAGCAGTCTCCGGGGTCAGCCCCAGCATTTT.